Listed here are 4 T cell receptor beta chains from one sample, sequenced in a study of OX40 agonist ivuxolimab in advanced cancers. Measured with immunoSEQ multiplex PCR; TCRdb has only the in-frame clones, and not every one. The sample shows just under 65,000 clones, almost 85% of them seen only once. The specimen was CD4+ or CD8+ T cells sorted from blood, collected in a trial of the OX40 agonist ivuxolimab. These receptor sequences come from an adult with an advanced solid tumor such as melanoma, head and neck, liver or kidney cancer.

CDR3 region: CASSDTGGNEQFF. The CDR3 coding sequence is TGCGCCAGCAGCGACACAGGGGGGAATGAGCAGTTCTTC. The chain combines TRBV5-1 with TRBJ2-1; 8 bases align to TRBD1. The CDR3 totals 13 residues. CDR1 and CDR2 from the germline V gene are SGHRS and YFSETQ. Germline trimming cut 4 bases from V and 7 bases from J; bases unmatched to any gene: 4.

CDR3 DNA: TGCGCCAGCAGCTTAAAACAAAAGGGCTACAATGAGCAGTTCTTC. Translated: CASSLKQKGYNEQFF. V usage is TRBV5-1 and J usage is TRBJ2-1; D gene ambiguous. The CDR3 contains 15 residues. Looked up from germline, CDR1 is SGHRS and CDR2 is YFSETQ. Trimming left V 2 bases short and J 3 bases short, with 12 bases between. Supplemented by reference TRBV5-1 and TRBJ2-1, the full variable domain reads KAGVTQTPRYLIKTRGQQVTLSCSPISGHRSVSWYQQTPGQGLQFLFEYFSETQRNKGNFPGRFSGRQFSNSRSEMNVSTLELGDSALYLCASSLKQKGYNEQFFGPGTRLTVL.

The chain joins TRBV6-1 to TRBJ1-6; D may be TRBD1 (6 bases). Germline V gene data show CDR1 as MNHNS and CDR2 as SASEGT. The CDR3 totals 14 residues. Trimming pared 5 bases from V and 11 bases from J, leaving 16 bases between. In DNA form, the CDR3 reads TGTGCCAGCAGTAGCGACAGGATCATAACACCCCTCCACTTT. It translates to CASSSDRIITPLHF.

This chain uses TRBV5-1 with TRBJ2-2; the D gene could be TRBD1 or TRBD2 (5 bases each). The CDR3 runs to 16 residues. CDR1 and CDR2 (germline): SGHRS, YFSETQ. Trimming left V 2 bases short and J 0 bases short, with 11 bases between. The chain's CDR3 is CASSFSGTSNTGELFF. The DNA for the CDR3 is TGCGCCAGCAGCTTCTCCGGGACGTCGAACACCGGGGAGCTGTTTTTT.